The rows below give T cell receptor beta chains drawn from one sample of a study of cytomegalovirus exposure and HLA in healthy donors. Data came from immunoSEQ multiplex PCR; TCRdb stores just in-frame clones and leaves some out. The sample gives approximately 150,000 clones, approximately 80% of which show up once; 13% to 15% is in the top ten. The specimen was PBMCs. All receptors derive from a woman in her thirties or forties in good health and CMV-seronegative. Each CDR3 is given with its conserved first and last residue. Fields, in order: J gene, V gene, clone size, CDR3 length, CDR3 protein. Where a row states a size, it is once, few, many or the class of an expanded clone; other rows omit it.

>TRBJ2-7|TRBV7-3|NA|15
CASSVLAGLPYEQYF
>TRBJ2-1|TRBV7-2|NA|16
CASSLDRGNVYNEQFF
>TRBJ2-7|TRBV11-2|NA|12
CAPMDRGHEQYF
>TRBJ2-2|TRBV5-1|NA|12
CASSRGLRELFF
>TRBJ2-1|TRBV19|NA|16
CASSPPGAGSYNEQFF
>TRBJ1-1|TRBV5-1|NA|15
CASSLGGQMNTEAFF
>TRBJ2-1|TRBV7-2|NA|17
CASSLNSGGASYNEQFF
>TRBJ2-3|TRBV7-2|NA|14
CASSLVQTTDTQYF
>TRBJ2-7|TRBV19|once|13
CASSVDTRYEQYF
>TRBJ2-2|TRBV2|once|14
CASSESANTGELFF
>TRBJ2-7|TRBV21-1|once|15
CASSKAENPIYEQYF
>TRBJ2-1|TRBV9|NA|15
CASSVGLAPNNEQFF
>TRBJ1-1|TRBV4-1|medium-sized|15
CASSHRDSSRTEAFF
>TRBJ2-3|TRBV5-4|few|16
CASSPDWTRATDTQYF
>TRBJ1-1|TRBV2|few|11
CASSRPTEAFF
>TRBJ2-4|TRBV2|NA|14
CASSAGLAKNIQYF
>TRBJ1-5|TRBV6-5|NA|14
CASSSGGGSQPQHF
>TRBJ2-3|TRBV4-2|once|16
CASSQVLDRTTDTQYF
>TRBJ2-1|TRBV15|NA|13
CATSSDRGYEQFF
>TRBJ2-7|TRBV23-1|NA|15
CASSHQCPAVHEQYF
>TRBJ2-2|TRBV6-4|many|15
CASSPRQESTGELFF
>TRBJ2-5|TRBV5-1|NA|14
CASSLYRGGETQYF
>TRBJ2-7|TRBV28|NA|15
CASSSGTGGIYEQYF
>TRBJ2-2|TRBV6-1|few|14
CASSETANTGELFF
>TRBJ2-3|TRBV4-1|few|17
CASSQVIRGPLTDTQYF
>TRBJ2-7|TRBV25-1|NA|13
CASSDYRGYEQYF
>TRBJ2-3|TRBV2|NA|15
CASSRTGLGTDTQYF
>TRBJ2-5|TRBV11-3|NA|14
CASSPTSGQETQYF
>TRBJ1-1|TRBV11-2|NA|11
CASGDNPEAFF
>TRBJ2-1|TRBV5-4|NA|13
CASSLVGANEQFF
>TRBJ2-7|TRBV6-5|NA|16
CASSYSQGGTSYEQYF
>TRBJ2-5|TRBV13|NA|15
CASSSGTGGFETQYF
>TRBJ2-1|TRBV25-1|NA|15
CASTWLTSDYNEQFF
>TRBJ2-2|TRBV6-1|once|15
CASREQGAIVGELFF
>TRBJ2-7|TRBV10-3|NA|14
CAISFLAGTYEQYF
>TRBJ1-2|TRBV11-3|NA|14
CASSLVGGGYGYTF
>TRBJ1-1|TRBV7-6|NA|13
CASSLGQGTEAFF
>TRBJ1-4|TRBV6-5|NA|15
CASRSTPGSNEKLFF
>TRBJ1-6|TRBV4-2|NA|16
CASSHRMDRTITPLHF
>TRBJ2-7|TRBV19|NA|16
CASSIGTSGGGYEQYF
>TRBJ1-2|TRBV19|few|14
CASSWTGVNYGYTF
>TRBJ1-1|TRBV6-5|NA|14
CASSYIRKRSEAFF